Each of the 28 T cell receptor beta chains below was sequenced from the same sample in a study of CD8 T cells in Susac syndrome. Reverse transcription of roughly 0.5 to 1 ug RNA used random hexamers. TCRdb used MiXCR to reprocess the immunoSEQ multiplex PCR reads, holding one entry per CDR3 protein. The sample consists of about 200,000 distinct CDR3 sequences, 75% to 95% of them appearing once. The sequencing sample was made of CD4+ T cells from PBMCs. Receptors were obtained from a human donor with Susac syndrome.

This clonotype was picked up one time. The chain has TRBV19 and TRBJ2-3, with D perhaps matching TRBD1 or TRBD2 (5 bases each). V lost 4 bases, J lost 2 bases, and 16 bases lay in between. Germline values: CDR1 LNHDA, CDR2 SQIVND (reference sequence). The CDR3 consists of 16 residues. The CDR3 protein is CASSNTGTDVTDTQYF. CDR3 DNA sequence: TGTGCCAGTAGTAATACCGGGACGGACGTCACAGATACGCAGTATTTT.

This clonotype was picked up one time. The J gene is TRBJ2-2, the V gene TRBV12-3 or TRBV12-4, with 8 bases aligning to TRBD2. After removal of 6 bases from V and 7 bases from J, the junction contained 10 bases not matched to a gene. The CDR3 has 15 residues. The chain's CDR3 is CASSPAGDLSGELFF. CDR3 sequence (DNA): TGTGCCAGCAGCCCAGCGGGGGATTTGAGCGGGGAGCTGTTTTTT.

V gene TRBV7-8 combines with J gene TRBJ2-7; TRBD1 might be the D (7 bases). Per the germline V gene, CDR1 is SGHVS and CDR2 is FQNEAQ. The length of the CDR3 is 17 residues. The V gene lost 3 bases and the J gene lost 5 bases, with 23 bases spanning the gap. CDR3 coding DNA: TGTGCCAGCAGCTTGAGGAGGGGGCTCTCCCCAGGCGACGAGCAGTACTTC. Translation: CASSLRRGLSPGDEQYF.

The chain couples TRBV2 to TRBJ1-3; D ambiguous. Trimming shortened V by 7 bases and J by 1 base, and 11 bases separated the two germline ends. The germline V gene has CDR1 SNHLY and CDR2 FYNNEI. The CDR3 contains 14 residues. DNA of the CDR3: TGTGCCAGCATCCTGACGGAATCTGGAAACACCATATATTTT. It yields the protein CASILTESGNTIYF.

This clonotype has just one count. The rearrangement joins TRBV12-3 or TRBV12-4 to TRBJ2-2; a possible D gene is TRBD2 (6 bases). This CDR3 has 15 residues. With 3 bases removed from V and 3 bases from J, the gap between germline ends came to 11 bases. CDR3 coding DNA: TGTGCCAGCAGTTTCAGACGGGAGTACACCGGGGAGCTGTTTTTT. Translation: CASSFRREYTGELFF.

The chain carries TRBV9 and TRBJ2-2, with 7 bases identical to TRBD2. This CDR3 region has 16 residues. The J segment lost 0 bases and the V segment lost 3 bases, leaving 5 bases of the junction unmatched. Germline assignment: CDR1 SGDLS and CDR2 YYNGEE. The CDR3 DNA reads TGTGCCAGCAGCGAACTCGGGGGGACGAACACCGGGGAGCTGTTTTTT. It codes for CASSELGGTNTGELFF.

V gene TRBV4-1 combines with J gene TRBJ2-3; possibly TRBD2 for D (6 bases). Trimming removed 0 bases at V and 5 bases at J, with 12 bases between. This CDR3 spans 15 amino acids. Germline V gene sequence: CDR1 MGHRA, CDR2 YSYEKL. The DNA for the CDR3 is TGCGCCAGCAGCCAAGATGGAGGGGCCTTAGATACGCAGTATTTT. Its protein product is CASSQDGGALDTQYF.

V is TRBV20-1 and J is TRBJ2-3; TRBD2 is a possible D gene (5 bases). Trimming pared 6 bases from V and 0 bases from J, leaving 13 bases between. Germline CDR1 reads DFQATT; CDR2 reads SNEGSKA (reference sequence). There are 14 residues in the CDR3. CDR3 nucleotides: TGCAGTGCCAGGCCGGGGATTAGCACAGATACGCAGTATTTT. This encodes CSARPGISTDTQYF.

This sequence joins TRBV30 and TRBJ2-1; D may be TRBD2 (5 bases). V was clipped by 0 bases and J by 5 bases, with 14 bases between them. The germline V gene encodes CDR1 GTSNPN and CDR2 SVGIG (reference sequence). The CDR3 sequence is 15 residues long. The CDR3 DNA is TGTGCCTGGAGTGTACTGGAGCGGCGCCACAATGAGCAGTTCTTC. The encoded protein is CAWSVLERRHNEQFF.

The rearrangement links TRBV18 to TRBJ2-3; TRBD2 aligns across 7 bases. This CDR3 has 16 residues. Germline V gene data show CDR1 as KGHSH and CDR2 as LQKENI. Trimming took 2 bases from V and 2 from J; bases not matched to a gene: 7. The chain's CDR3 is CASSPMAGVNTDTQYF. The CDR3 nucleotides read TGTGCCAGCTCACCAATGGCGGGGGTGAACACAGATACGCAGTATTTT.

The DNA of the CDR3 is TGTGCCATCAGAGAGGGGCCGGGACCGGCGAAAGGGGGGCAGTTCTTC. Its translation is CAIREGPGPAKGGQFF. This rearrangement joins TRBV10-3 to TRBJ2-1, with a weak D call TRBD1 (6 bases). V was clipped by 6 bases and J by 12 bases, with 27 bases between them. This CDR3 contains 16 residues. Germline V gene sequence: CDR1 ENHRY, CDR2 SYGVKD.

CDR3 residues: CASSLGGPYYGYTF. The DNA of the CDR3 is TGTGCCAGCAGTTTAGGGGGACCCTACTATGGCTACACCTTC. J is TRBJ1-2 and V is TRBV12-3 or TRBV12-4; the D gene is possibly TRBD1 (5 bases). Trimming removed 1 base at V and 3 bases at J, with 9 bases between. The CDR3 is 14 amino acids.

Only one count was recorded for this clonotype. The gene calls are TRBV5-4 and TRBJ1-2; no clear D gene. V lost 2 bases and J 8 bases, leaving 16 bases between the germline ends. CDR1 and CDR2 (germline): SGHNT, YYREEE (reference sequence). The CDR3 contains 14 residues. CDR3 nucleotide sequence: TGTGCCAGCAGCTTCTTAACGGGCGGGTTGGGCTACACCTTC. This translates into CASSFLTGGLGYTF. The full variable domain, in which reference TRBV5-4 and TRBJ1-2 provide the parts outside the CDR3, is ETGVTQSPTHLIKTRGQQVTLRCSSQSGHNTVSWYQQALGQGPQFIFQYYREEENGRGNFPPRFSGLQFPNYSSELNVNALELDDSALYLCASSFLTGGLGYTFGSGTRLTVV.

V gene TRBV30 combines with J gene TRBJ2-1; D might be TRBD2 (6 bases). Looked up from germline, CDR1 is GTSNPN and CDR2 is SVGIG (reference sequence). Trimming shortened V by 0 bases and J by 9 bases, and 9 bases separated the two germline ends. The CDR3 has 12 residues. The CDR3 reads CAWSVGGSEQFF. The CDR3 DNA is TGTGCCTGGAGTGTGGGGGGAAGTGAGCAGTTCTTC.

This clonotype was detected a few times. At one end, the junction sequence differs from germline, possibly due to a read error. CDR3 in amino acids: CASSPGLAGGQETQYF. In DNA form, the CDR3 reads TGTGCTAGCAGCCCCGGACTAGCGGGGGGCCAAGAGACCCAGTACTTC. V usage is TRBV7-7 and J usage is TRBJ2-5; 14 bases are shared with TRBD2. CDR3 size: 16 residues. Germline CDR1 and CDR2: SSHAT and FNYEAQ (reference sequence).

V usage is TRBV30 and J usage is TRBJ2-7; 10 nucleotides match TRBD2. Germline V gene sequence: CDR1 GTSNPN, CDR2 SVGIG (reference sequence). The CDR3 contains 16 residues. The V segment lost 2 bases and the J segment 6 bases; nucleotides outside the gene matches: 13. CDR3 residues: CAWSPERAGGPSEQYF. The CDR3 region has the DNA TGTGCCTGGAGTCCAGAACGAGCGGGGGGGCCCAGCGAGCAGTACTTC. The full variable domain, completed using reference TRBV30 and TRBJ2-7, is SQTIHQWPATLVQPVGSPLSLECTVEGTSNPNLYWYRQAAGRGLQLLFYSVGIGQISSEVPQNLSASRPQDRQFILSSKKLLLSDSGFYLCAWSPERAGGPSEQYFGPGTRLTVT.

The chain has TRBV5-4 and TRBJ2-5; perhaps TRBD1 as D (5 bases). Germline assignment: CDR1 SGHNT and CDR2 YYREEE (reference sequence). The CDR3 sequence is 15 residues long. V lost 1 base and J lost 3, with 13 bases in between. The CDR3 spells CASSLFTTAEETQYF. As DNA, the CDR3 is TGTGCCAGCAGCTTGTTTACGACAGCCGAAGAGACCCAGTACTTC. Combining the CDR3 with reference TRBV5-4 and TRBJ2-5 gives the whole variable domain ETGVTQSPTHLIKTRGQQVTLRCSSQSGHNTVSWYQQALGQGPQFIFQYYREEENGRGNFPPRFSGLQFPNYSSELNVNALELDDSALYLCASSLFTTAEETQYFGPGTRLLVL.

The J gene is TRBJ1-1, the V gene TRBV11-1, with 7 bases lining up with TRBD1. The CDR3 spans 15 residues. Germline lookup yields CDR1 SGHAT and CDR2 FQDESV (reference sequence). J gave up 0 bases and V 1 base, and 2 bases lay outside the gene matches. The CDR3 nucleotides read TGTGCCAGCAGCTTAGAGGGACAGATGAACACTGAAGCTTTCTTT. Its protein is CASSLEGQMNTEAFF.

The chain is built from TRBV15 and TRBJ2-5; D ambiguous. The CDR3 is 15 amino acids. With 0 bases removed from V and 0 bases from J, the gap between germline ends came to 8 bases. Germline V lookup: CDR1 LNHNV, CDR2 YYDKDF (reference sequence). Written as DNA, the CDR3 is TGTGCCACCAGCAGAGATAATAGCAACCAAGAGACCCAGTACTTC. This codes for CATSRDNSNQETQYF.

This rearrangement joins TRBV20-1 to TRBJ1-2; the D is unclear. V was trimmed by 0 bases and J by 6 bases, leaving 17 bases between them. Germline CDR1 and CDR2: DFQATT and SNEGSKA (reference sequence). The CDR3 has 15 residues. CDR3 nucleotides: TGCAGTGCTAGAGATTTATTGAAGGGTATTGATGGCTACACCTTC. It yields the protein CSARDLLKGIDGYTF.

The chain has TRBV3-1 and TRBJ2-1, with D uncertain. There are 16 residues in the CDR3. Trimming removed 4 bases at V and 6 bases at J, with 19 bases between. The germline CDR1 and CDR2 sequences are LGHDT and YNNKEL (reference sequence). This CDR3 is CASSPGAGGSLNEQFF. The CDR3 DNA reads TGTGCCAGCAGCCCAGGCGCTGGCGGTAGCCTCAATGAGCAGTTCTTC.

The V call is TRBV12-3 or TRBV12-4, the J call TRBJ2-4, with TRBD2 identical over 9 bases. J gave up 4 bases and V 4 bases, and 2 bases lay outside the gene matches. The CDR3 extends over 14 amino acids. CDR3 nucleotide sequence: TGTGCCAGCAGTTGGGGACTAGCTAAAAACATTCAGTACTTC. Translation gives CASSWGLAKNIQYF.

The chain has TRBV19 and TRBJ1-5; 10 positions match TRBD1. V lost 5 bases, J lost 0 bases, and 13 bases stayed unmatched. The CDR3 loop spans 19 amino acids. From germline, CDR1 is LNHDA and CDR2 SQIVND (reference sequence). Written as DNA, the CDR3 is TGTGCCAGTAGTGAGGGGACAGGGGTTCGGCGTTATAGCAATCAGCCCCAGCATTTT. Translation: CASSEGTGVRRYSNQPQHF.

V usage is TRBV7-9 and J usage is TRBJ1-1; D possibly corresponds to TRBD1 (5 bases). Germline V gives CDR1 SEHNR, CDR2 FQNEAQ (reference sequence). V lost 6 bases and J lost 1, with 15 bases in between. This CDR3 comprises 15 residues. This chain's CDR3 is CASRYAPGGNTEAFF. The CDR3 DNA is TGTGCCAGCAGGTACGCCCCGGGGGGGAACACTGAAGCTTTCTTT.

The rearrangement joins TRBV20-1 to TRBJ1-4; 8 positions match TRBD1. This CDR3 spans 13 amino acids. Per the germline V gene, CDR1 is DFQATT and CDR2 is SNEGSKA (reference sequence). CDR3 sequence (DNA): TGCAGCTCTCCGGGACAGGATAATGAAAAACTGTTTTTT. Translation gives CSSPGQDNEKLFF.

The chain uses TRBV3-1 and TRBJ2-2, with 10 bases fitting TRBD2. Germline V gene lookup returns CDR1 LGHDT and CDR2 YNNKEL (reference sequence). V was clipped by 0 bases and J by 5 bases; unmatched bases: 6. The CDR3 length is 17 residues. CDR3 region: CASSQDKLAGVTGELFF. In DNA form, the CDR3 reads TGTGCCAGCAGCCAAGATAAGCTAGCGGGAGTTACCGGGGAGCTGTTTTTT. Together with reference TRBV3-1 and TRBJ2-2, the CDR3 gives the full variable domain: DTAVSQTPKYLVTQMGNDKSIKCEQNLGHDTMYWYKQDSKKFLKIMFSYNNKELIINETVPNRFSPKSPDKAHLNLHINSLELGDSAVYFCASSQDKLAGVTGELFFGEGSRLTVL.

This clonotype is a singleton in its sample. The V call is TRBV30, the J call TRBJ1-2, with D perhaps TRBD1 (5 bases). This CDR3 has 16 amino acids. Germline V gene lookup returns CDR1 GTSNPN and CDR2 SVGIG (reference sequence). The V and J ends lost 2 bases and 1 base respectively, with 17 bases between them. The CDR3 nucleotides read TGTGCCTGGAGTAGAACCGGGGCAGGGATTAACTATGGCTACACCTTC. It translates to CAWSRTGAGINYGYTF.

The rearrangement links TRBV6-1 to TRBJ2-3; TRBD2 matches at 11 bases. Germline loops: CDR1 MNHNS, CDR2 SASEGT. The CDR3 loop spans 14 amino acids. J lost 1 base, V lost 8 bases, and 2 bases had no gene match. The CDR3 sequence: CASETSGGTDTQYF. The CDR3 bases are TGTGCCAGCGAGACTAGCGGGGGCACAGATACGCAGTATTTT.